The 10 T cell receptor beta chains below were found in one sample sequenced in a study of cytomegalovirus exposure and HLA in healthy donors. Researchers ran the PCR with 60 Vbeta and 13 Jbeta primers. Profiled with immunoSEQ multiplex PCR; TCRdb holds only in-frame clones, not every one. Here the sample table reports some 150,000 clones. The sequenced material came from PBMCs. The receptors shown here come from a man aged 35 to 55 in good health and CMV-seronegative.

The rearrangement joins TRBV29-1 to TRBJ1-2; D is perhaps TRBD1 (6 bases). The ends were cut back, 3 bases at V and 2 bases at J, with 13 bases in the middle. Per the germline V gene, CDR1 is SQVTM and CDR2 is ANQGSEA. The CDR3 has 14 residues. CDR3 nucleotide sequence: TGCAGCGTTGATACAGGGCGCGCGAACTATGGCTACACCTTC. It encodes CSVDTGRANYGYTF.

The chain employs TRBV7-2 and TRBJ2-3, with D possibly matching TRBD2 (5 bases). V dropped 1 base and J dropped 6 bases, with 14 bases sitting between them. The germline V gene has CDR1 SGHTA and CDR2 FQGNSA. The CDR3 has 15 residues. The CDR3 DNA reads as TGTGCCAGCAGCTTAGTATCAGCGGTAGGGGATACGCAGTATTTT. Protein product: CASSLVSAVGDTQYF.

On this clone itself: The junction departs from the called germline gene at one end, perhaps through a read error. V is TRBV5-1 and J is TRBJ2-1; 9 nucleotides align to TRBD1. Germline CDR1 is SGHRS and CDR2 is YFSETQ. The CDR3 contains 13 residues. Here the CDR3 reads CASNLGTGNEQFF. In DNA, the CDR3 is TGCGCCAGCAACTTGGGGACAGGGAATGAGCAGTTCTTC.

This chain connects TRBV7-9 to TRBJ2-5, with 9 nucleotides matching TRBD1. Trimming took 0 bases from V and 5 from J; bases not matched to a gene: 7. The CDR3 runs 16 residues. The germline CDR1 and CDR2 sequences are SEHNR and FQNEAQ (reference sequence). CDR3 region: CASSLAGTGFIETQYF. The DNA of the CDR3 is TGTGCCAGCAGCTTAGCCGGGACAGGGTTTATCGAGACCCAGTACTTC. The entire variable domain, with the rest obtained from reference TRBV7-9 and TRBJ2-5, is as follows: DTGVSQNPRHKITKRGQNVTFRCDPISEHNRLYWYRQTLGQGPEFLTYFQNEAQLEKSRLLSDRFSAERPKGSFSTLEIQRTEQGDSAMYLCASSLAGTGFIETQYFGPGTRLLVL.

The genes are TRBV6-5 and TRBJ1-6, with 8 positions matching TRBD1. V shed 0 bases, J shed 6 bases, and the junction held 4 bases outside the gene matches. Germline V gene data show CDR1 as MNHEY and CDR2 as SVGAGI. The CDR3 totals 16 residues. CDR3 DNA sequence: TGTGCCAGCAGTTACTCTGGACAGGGAGTTAATTCACCCCTCCACTTT. This translates into CASSYSGQGVNSPLHF.

V gene TRBV6-6 combines with J gene TRBJ2-7, with D perhaps matching TRBD2 (5 bases). In germline, CDR1 is MNHNY, CDR2 SVGAGI (reference sequence). The germline V and J ends were trimmed by 6 bases and 5 bases, with 14 bases remaining between them. This CDR3 is 13 amino acids long. The CDR3: CASSLGLPHEQYF. Written as DNA, the CDR3 is TGTGCCAGCAGCCTCGGACTCCCCCACGAGCAGTACTTC.

The rearrangement uses TRBV6-6 and TRBJ2-7, with D uncertain. V was pared by 0 bases and J by 2 bases, with 8 bases between. Per germline, CDR1 MNHNY and CDR2 SVGAGI (reference sequence). This CDR3 spans 14 amino acids. The CDR3 region is CASSYSESTYEQYF. CDR3 DNA: TGTGCCAGCAGTTACTCGGAGTCGACCTACGAGCAGTACTTC.

The J gene is TRBJ2-1, the V gene TRBV6-6, with TRBD2 matching 9 bases. CDR3 length: 14 amino acids. Germline CDR1 reads MNHNY; CDR2 reads SVGAGI (reference sequence). Trimming took 8 bases from V and 4 from J; bases not matched to a gene: 6. This chain's CDR3 is CASGRGGQYNEQFF. Here the CDR3 DNA reads TGTGCCAGCGGGCGGGGGGGCCAATACAATGAGCAGTTCTTC.

This chain joins TRBV5-1 and TRBJ2-3; D perhaps matches TRBD2 (5 bases). Deletions cut 1 base from V and 5 bases from J, with 11 bases between. This CDR3 comprises 14 residues. The germline V gene encodes CDR1 SGHRS and CDR2 YFSETQ. CDR3 in amino acids: CASSLQQRGDTQYF. The CDR3 DNA reads TGCGCCAGCAGCTTGCAGCAACGGGGAGATACGCAGTATTTT.

The V call is TRBV7-2, the J call TRBJ2-5, with 9 bases lining up with TRBD2. Germline-derived CDR1 and CDR2 are SGHTA and FQGNSA. V was clipped by 1 base and J by 4 bases; unmatched bases: 4. The CDR3 runs to 15 residues. Here the CDR3 reads CASSLVAGGLETQYF. The CDR3 coding sequence is TGTGCCAGCAGCTTAGTGGCGGGGGGGCTAGAGACCCAGTACTTC.